This TCR beta chain came from a study of T cell responses to AZD1222 COVID-19 vaccine. Study-wide context: Analyses pooled second doses at about 4 or about 12 weeks.

Of note for this clone: The antigen remains undetermined.

Overall study findings and caveats: White British ancestry dominated among donors, who included more females, and clonal diversity was possibly underestimated.

TCRdb's table, derived via immunoSEQ multiplex PCR, lists solely in-frame clones and lacks some. The sample carries 100,000 to 150,000 clones, about 89% recorded once. The CDR3 totals 17 residues. Germline V gene sequence: CDR1 LNHDA, CDR2 SQIVND (reference sequence). V was shortened by 4 bases and J by 2 bases, with 15 bases between the two germline ends. This TCR derives from an adult in good health. The material was peripheral blood, obtained on day 0 of AZD1222 vaccination. The chain recombines TRBV19 with TRBJ2-6, with no clear D. The CDR3 here is CASSKTDYFAGANVLTF. CDR3 bases: TGTGCCAGTAGTAAGACGGATTATTTCGCTGGGGCCAACGTCCTGACTTTC.